The next 14 T cell receptor delta chains were all read from a single sample in a study of gamma-delta T cells after stem cell transplantation. TCRdb made new clone calls on the RT-PCR reads using CATT. Of 1,300 to 1,500 delta-chain clones in the sample, 35% to 55% were seen once. The specimen was gamma-delta T cells. The receptor set was obtained from a human donor. It is not recorded whose cells these are; they may come from a transplant donor.

This chain uses TRDV1 with TRDJ1; D unresolved. V was trimmed by 1 base and J by 3 bases, leaving 18 bases between them. Germline loops: CDR1 TSWWSYY, CDR2 QGS. The CDR3 sequence is 17 residues long. CDR3 region: CALGEPGRRNGSDKLIF. The CDR3 nucleotides are TGTGCTCTTGGGGAACCGGGCAGACGGAATGGCTCCGATAAACTCATCTTT.

This rearrangement joins TRDV2 to TRDJ1; 8 bases map to TRDD3. The germline V gene has CDR1 GEAIGNYY and CDR2 EKD. V gave up 3 bases and J gave up 4 bases; unmatched junction bases: 6. The CDR3 length is 14 residues. CDR3 coding DNA: TGTGCCTGTGACGGCTGGGGGAGAAACGATAAACTCATCTTT. As protein: CACDGWGRNDKLIF.

The chain has TRDV2 and TRDJ1, with TRDD3 identical over 9 bases. V lost 0 bases, J lost 0 bases, and 10 bases stayed unmatched. This CDR3 contains 18 residues. From germline, CDR1 is GEAIGNYY and CDR2 EKD. This CDR3 is CACDTVLGDPTYTDKLIF. The CDR3, as DNA: TGTGCCTGTGACACCGTGCTGGGGGATCCCACGTACACCGATAAACTCATCTTT.

Comment on this clone: With a much larger clone just one base away, this may be a read error. The chain uses TRDV2 and TRDJ1; 12 bases align to TRDD3. CDR3 length: 19 residues. V shed 1 base and J 0 bases; nucleotides not matched to a gene: 11. Germline CDR1 GEAIGNYY, CDR2 EKD. CDR3: CACDTLLGDTRLDTDKLIF. CDR3 bases: TGTGCCTGTGACACTTTACTGGGGGATACCCGTTTGGACACCGATAAACTCATCTTT.

This clone is categorized as large. As DNA, the CDR3 is TGTGCCTGTGACACTCTACTGGGGACACGGGGCGATAAACTCATCTTT. Protein sequence: CACDTLLGTRGDKLIF. The chain links TRDV2 to TRDJ1, with TRDD3 matching over 7 bases. V shed 1 base and J 4 bases; nucleotides not matched to a gene: 11. Germline V gene sequence: CDR1 GEAIGNYY, CDR2 EKD. The CDR3 contains 16 residues.

V usage is TRDV2 and J usage is TRDJ1; TRDD3 matches 10 bases. Per the germline V gene, CDR1 is GEAIGNYY and CDR2 is EKD. After removal of 3 bases from V and 3 bases from J, the junction contained 12 bases not matched to a gene. The CDR3 runs to 17 residues. CDR3 nucleotide sequence: TGTGCCTGTGACGACCGACGGGGGGATACGTACCCCGATAAACTCATCTTT. Encoded protein: CACDDRRGDTYPDKLIF.

This clone has only a few counts. The J gene is TRDJ1, the V gene TRDV2; 10 bases are a match to TRDD3. The CDR3 runs to 17 residues. J lost 5 bases, V lost 3 bases, and 14 bases had no gene match. Germline loops: CDR1 GEAIGNYY, CDR2 EKD. CDR3 bases: TGTGCCTGTGACCCTGTACTGGGGGATCCGAAGGGGGATAAACTCATCTTT. This sequence encodes CACDPVLGDPKGDKLIF.

This chain joins TRDV2 and TRDJ1; 11 nucleotides align to TRDD3. The germline V gene has CDR1 GEAIGNYY and CDR2 EKD. J lost 0 bases, V lost 0 bases, and 5 bases had no gene match. The CDR3 is made up of 17 amino acids. CDR3 DNA: TGTGCCTGTGACACCGTTAGTGGGGGATACGACACCGATAAACTCATCTTT. Its translation: CACDTVSGGYDTDKLIF.

A word on this clone: One base away lies a much larger clone, so this may be a sequencing read error. Other nucleotide sequences in the sample specify the same CDR3. The rearrangement uses TRDV1 and TRDJ1; the D gene is possibly TRDD2 (8 bases). V was trimmed by 0 bases and J by 0 bases, leaving 50 bases between them. The CDR3 is made up of 29 amino acids. Germline CDR1 and CDR2: TSWWSYY and QGS. The CDR3 nucleotides are TGTGCTCTTGGGGAACTGGGTTTCTTCCTACGGCCGCCTGGGGGCTGGATGGGAGTAGGTACTTCCTACACCGATAAACTCATCTTT. Protein product: CALGELGFFLRPPGGWMGVGTSYTDKLIF.

In regard to this clone: Distinct nucleotide sequences in the sample also encode this CDR3. The chain carries TRDV2 and TRDJ1; 11 nucleotides line up with TRDD3. This CDR3 has 16 residues. V lost 4 bases to trimming and J lost 3 bases; unmatched junction nucleotides: 9. Germline loops: CDR1 GEAIGNYY, CDR2 EKD. CDR3 sequence: CACERLGDIPPDKLIF. The CDR3 DNA reads TGTGCCTGTGAACGACTGGGGGATATCCCTCCCGATAAACTCATCTTT.

V and J are TRDV1 and TRDJ1; 7 positions agree with TRDD3. The CDR3 spans 21 residues. V gave up 2 bases and J gave up 6 bases; unmatched junction bases: 27. The germline gives CDR1 TSWWSYY, CDR2 QGS. CDR3 sequence (DNA): TGTGCTCTTGGGGAAGAGGGATTCTTTAAAGGGGGATCTTTTGGCCACTATAAACTCATCTTT. Residues: CALGEEGFFKGGSFGHYKLIF.

Note on this clone: A much bigger clone sits one base away, suggesting this may be a read error. The chain combines TRDV2 with TRDJ1; TRDD3 aligns across 8 bases. The V and J ends lost 5 bases and 3 bases, in that order; junction bases with no gene match: 13. Germline V gene data show CDR1 as GEAIGNYY and CDR2 as EKD. The CDR3 is made up of 16 amino acids. The CDR3 here is CACALLGATGPDKLIF. The CDR3 DNA reads TGTGCCTGTGCGTTACTGGGGGCCACGGGGCCCGATAAACTCATCTTT.

This clone was recorded once. This likely stems from a read error, as it lies one base from a far larger clone. The same CDR3 is also encoded by other DNA sequences in this sample. The chain couples TRDV1 to TRDJ1, with 7 bases identical to TRDD3. Germline CDR1 TSWWSYY, CDR2 QGS. J lost 7 bases, V lost 2 bases, and 28 bases had no gene match. This CDR3 comprises 21 residues. CDR3: CALGEASFLLTYWGPPGKLIF. DNA of the CDR3: TGTGCTCTTGGGGAAGCCTCGTTCCTGCTGACTTACTGGGGCCCTCCGGGTAAACTCATCTTT.

The chain joins TRDV2 to TRDJ1; tentative D call: TRDD3 (6 bases). The V gene lost 3 bases and the J gene lost 0 bases, with 19 bases spanning the gap. The CDR3 is 17 residues long. Germline CDR1 reads GEAIGNYY; CDR2 reads EKD. CDR3 region: CACDPVLGSLYTDKLIF. CDR3 in DNA: TGTGCCTGTGACCCCGTACTGGGAAGTCTGTACACCGATAAACTCATCTTT.